The clone carrying this T cell receptor (beta chain) was counted between two and nine times. Its antigen remains unknown. Libraries for TCR beta were made by quantitative 5'-RACE with molecular barcodes. MiXCR, applied by TCRdb to the 5' RACE reads, yields one record per CDR3 protein. The data contain approximately 300,000 distinct CDR3 sequences, around 8% of them singletons. This entry is derived from a study of CD8 T cells in ankylosing spondylitis. This CDR3 region has 14 residues. Germline loops: CDR1 SGHRS, CDR2 YFSETQ. V was trimmed by 0 bases and J by 2 bases, leaving 8 bases between them. Study findings and constraints: Ankylosing spondylitis blood appeared to carry a characteristic TCR beta motif of eight or nine highly homologous variants. With a CD8+ phenotype, disease-linked clones were relatively rare in peripheral blood. Reportedly, disease-linked clones are significantly enriched in ankylosing spondylitis patients' matched synovial fluid.

This TCR was recovered from a male donor with ankylosing spondylitis. Input material: blood, either unsorted or a sorted T cell fraction (not recorded which). The J gene is TRBJ2-5, the V gene TRBV5-1, with D hard to call. The CDR3 DNA is TGCGCCAGCAGCTTGGGACTGGTACAAGAGACCCAGTACTTC. Its protein product is CASSLGLVQETQYF.